This record covers a single TCR beta chain. The target antigen is unknown. This sample stems from a study of T cell repertoires in cytomegalovirus infection. One entry per CDR3 protein, called by TCRdb with MiXCR from the reads. Here the sample spans roughly 990,000 distinct CDR3 sequences, approximately 31% being singletons. Germline V gene lookup returns CDR1 LGHNT and CDR2 FRNRAP. V was pared by 6 bases and J by 6 bases, with 14 bases between. The length of the CDR3 is 13 residues. Sequenced here: cultured CD8+ T cells from PBMCs, sampled from culture after CMV antigen stimulation. The rearrangement uses TRBV12-5 and TRBJ1-2, with D uncertain. This receptor was identified in a human donor in good health (CMV status not recorded). Some clones in this sample may be carry-over from other donors' samples. The CDR3 spells CASGHSSTDGYTF. Here the CDR3 DNA reads TGTGCTAGTGGCCACTCCTCCACCGATGGCTACACCTTC.